Below are 11 T cell receptor beta chains sequenced from a single sample in a study of spatial heterogeneity in lung cancer. TCRdb independently ran MiXCR on the 5' RACE reads; one entry per CDR3 protein. The table shows around 110,000 distinct CDR3 sequences, with 12% occurring only once. Time point in this sample: blood at routine non-recurrence follow-up after resection. Whole RNA, which was extracted from tumor, nontumor lung tissue or frozen PBMC, was sequenced without any cell sorting. The specimen comprised PBMCs, sampled at follow-up. The receptors derive from a male donor with early-stage non-small cell lung cancer.

The chain combines TRBV6-1 with TRBJ1-4; D is unresolved. Per germline, CDR1 MNHNS and CDR2 SASEGT. The CDR3 loop spans 14 amino acids. Deletions cut 4 bases from V and 7 bases from J, with 13 bases between. CDR3 coding DNA: TGTGCCAGCAGTGGAACGATAGTCGGTGAAAAACTGTTTTTT. This sequence encodes CASSGTIVGEKLFF.

A few counts support this clonotype. The chain carries TRBV3-1 and TRBJ2-1, with 14 bases fitting TRBD2. Trimming at V came to 5 bases and at J to 9 bases, leaving 9 bases not matched to a gene. Germline V lookup: CDR1 LGHDT, CDR2 YNNKEL (reference sequence). The CDR3 is 16 residues long. CDR3 sequence reads: CASSLEPGLAGVEQFF. As DNA, the CDR3 is TGTGCCAGCAGCTTAGAACCGGGACTAGCGGGGGTTGAGCAGTTCTTC.

The rearrangement links TRBV23-1 to TRBJ2-1; 7 bases agree with TRBD1. TRBV23-1 is recorded as an ORF, its role being uncertain. V lost 7 bases and J lost 0; bases outside the gene matches: 6. CDR3 length: 15 amino acids. This chain's CDR3 is CASKPGQSSYNEQFF. DNA for the CDR3: TGCGCCAGCAAACCGGGACAGAGCTCCTACAATGAGCAGTTCTTC.

The J gene is TRBJ1-5, the V gene TRBV28, with a possible D match to TRBD1 (5 bases). Trimming stripped 5 bases from V and 7 bases from J, with 9 bases between. The CDR3 is made up of 12 amino acids. Germline CDR1 and CDR2: MDHEN and SYDVKM. CDR3 sequence reads: CASSGGLQPQHF. The CDR3 coding sequence is TGTGCCAGCAGTGGGGGACTGCAGCCCCAGCATTTT.

This clonotype was counted ten times or more. The V call is TRBV19, the J call TRBJ1-6; no firm D call. The CDR3 has 13 residues. The V gene lost 7 bases and the J gene lost 7 bases, with 11 bases spanning the gap. CDR1 and CDR2 (germline): LNHDA, SQIVND (reference sequence). CDR3 in DNA: TGTGCCAGTAATCAGGTTTACAATTCACCCCTCCACTTT. This translates into CASNQVYNSPLHF. Full variable domain (outside the CDR3, taken from reference TRBV19 and TRBJ1-6): DGGITQSPKYLFRKEGQNVTLSCEQNLNHDAMYWYRQDPGQGLRLIYYSQIVNDFQKGDIAEGYSVSREKKESFPLTVTSAQKNPTAFYLCASNQVYNSPLHFGNGTRLTVT.

This clonotype was counted between two and nine times. The gene calls are TRBV13 and TRBJ1-1; 8 nucleotides align to TRBD1. The CDR3 is 15 residues long. The junction had 9 bases not matched to a gene; V was cut back by 6 bases and J by 3 bases. Germline lookup yields CDR1 PRHDT and CDR2 FYEKMQ (reference sequence). The CDR3 bases are TGTGCCAGCAGACACCAGGGGGCGCGGGACACTGAAGCTTTCTTT. It codes for CASRHQGARDTEAFF.

This clonotype was found a few times. The genes are TRBV30 and TRBJ2-2; 9 bases are shared with TRBD2. CDR3 size: 14 residues. V shed 5 bases, J shed 5 bases, and the junction held 6 bases outside the gene matches. In germline, CDR1 is GTSNPN, CDR2 SVGIG (reference sequence). CDR3 in amino acids: CAWAGLAFTGELFF. CDR3 bases: TGTGCCTGGGCCGGACTAGCGTTTACCGGGGAGCTGTTTTTT.

This chain connects TRBV28 to TRBJ1-4; 8 positions match TRBD1. Trimming cost V 5 bases and J 7 bases; bases outside gene matches: 9. The germline gives CDR1 MDHEN, CDR2 SYDVKM. The CDR3 has 15 residues. CDR3 DNA: TGTGCCAGCAGTGCTCAAGGCAGGGGGCCTGAAAAACTGTTTTTT. Translating it yields CASSAQGRGPEKLFF.

V and J are TRBV28 and TRBJ2-1; the match to TRBD2 covers 8 bases. The germline V gene encodes CDR1 MDHEN and CDR2 SYDVKM. The CDR3 is 15 residues long. The junction had 11 bases not matched to a gene; V was cut back by 6 bases and J by 7 bases. This CDR3 reads CASRHNGGGFNEQFF. DNA of the CDR3: TGTGCCAGCAGACATAACGGGGGGGGCTTTAATGAGCAGTTCTTC.

The CDR3 loop reads CASSGTGFYTEAFF. As DNA, the CDR3 is TGTGCCAGCAGCGGGACAGGGTTCTACACTGAAGCTTTCTTT. The chain employs TRBV5-4 and TRBJ1-1; 9 bases are a match to TRBD1. Trimming took 4 bases from V and 3 from J; bases not matched to a gene: 4. The CDR3 is 14 amino acids. CDR1 and CDR2 from the germline V gene are SGHNT and YYREEE (reference sequence).

The rearrangement links TRBV6-5 to TRBJ1-4; D possibly corresponds to TRBD1 (5 bases). The CDR3 runs 14 residues. Germline-derived CDR1 and CDR2 are MNHEY and SVGAGI. The V end was cut by 5 bases, the J end by 8 bases, with 15 bases between. CDR3 DNA: TGTGCCAGCAGTCTATATAAGAGGGGAGAAAAACTGTTTTTT. This sequence encodes CASSLYKRGEKLFF.